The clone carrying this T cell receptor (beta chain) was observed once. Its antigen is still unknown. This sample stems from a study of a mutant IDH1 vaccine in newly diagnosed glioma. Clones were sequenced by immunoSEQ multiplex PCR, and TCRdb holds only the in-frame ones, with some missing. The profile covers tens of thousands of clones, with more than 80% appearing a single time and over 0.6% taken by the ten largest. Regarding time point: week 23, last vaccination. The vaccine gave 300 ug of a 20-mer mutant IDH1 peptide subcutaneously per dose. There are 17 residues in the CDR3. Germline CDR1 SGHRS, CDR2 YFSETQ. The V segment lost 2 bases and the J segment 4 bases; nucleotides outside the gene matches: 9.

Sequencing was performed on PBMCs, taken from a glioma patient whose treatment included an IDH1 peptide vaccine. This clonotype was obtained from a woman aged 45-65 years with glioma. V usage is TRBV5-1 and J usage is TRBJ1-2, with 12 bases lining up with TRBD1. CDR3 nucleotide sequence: TGCGCCAGCAGCTTCTCCGGCGGGACAGGGGGCGCCTATGGCTACACCTTC. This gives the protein CASSFSGGTGGAYGYTF. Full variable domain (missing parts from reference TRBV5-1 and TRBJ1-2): KAGVTQTPRYLIKTRGQQVTLSCSPISGHRSVSWYQQTPGQGLQFLFEYFSETQRNKGNFPGRFSGRQFSNSRSEMNVSTLELGDSALYLCASSFSGGTGGAYGYTFGSGTRLTVV.